This record covers a single TCR beta chain. Its antigen is still unknown. The data were taken from a study of T cell repertoires in cytomegalovirus infection. General study points: Across the ex vivo response, the dominant clonotypes were HLA-C-restricted CMV-specific TCR beta clonotypes.

Each CDR3 protein is one row after TCRdb ran MiXCR on the reads. The data show about 180,000 distinct CDR3 sequences, under 15% seen once. V lost 3 bases and J lost 1, with 10 bases in between. The CDR3 has 14 residues. Germline assignment: CDR1 MDHEN and CDR2 SYDVKM. V is TRBV28 and J is TRBJ2-7; D remains ambiguous. This clonotype originated in a human donor in good health (CMV status not recorded). Some clones in this sample may be carry-over from other donors' samples. Sequenced sample: PBMCs. This CDR3 is CASSFRRTSYEQYF. The CDR3 DNA follows: TGTGCCAGCAGTTTTCGGAGAACTTCCTACGAGCAGTACTTC.